This TCR beta chain was sequenced during a study of blood T cell repertoires in COVID-19. Sequencing was performed with immunoSEQ multiplex PCR; in TCRdb, only in-frame clones are kept and a portion is missing. The sample yields 150,000 to 250,000 clones, about 95% seen once. The CDR3 runs 16 residues. V gave up 5 bases and J gave up 0 bases; unmatched junction bases: 7. CDR1 and CDR2 from the germline V gene are SEHNR and FQNEAQ (reference sequence). The specimen sequenced was peripheral blood. The sequence was collected from a man aged 25-45 years with COVID-19, enrolled during active disease. This chain links TRBV7-9 with TRBJ1-3, with 7 positions matching TRBD1. The CDR3 spells CASSPGDSRSGNTIYF. The CDR3 nucleotides read TGTGCCAGCAGCCCTGGGGACAGCCGCTCTGGAAACACCATATATTTT.